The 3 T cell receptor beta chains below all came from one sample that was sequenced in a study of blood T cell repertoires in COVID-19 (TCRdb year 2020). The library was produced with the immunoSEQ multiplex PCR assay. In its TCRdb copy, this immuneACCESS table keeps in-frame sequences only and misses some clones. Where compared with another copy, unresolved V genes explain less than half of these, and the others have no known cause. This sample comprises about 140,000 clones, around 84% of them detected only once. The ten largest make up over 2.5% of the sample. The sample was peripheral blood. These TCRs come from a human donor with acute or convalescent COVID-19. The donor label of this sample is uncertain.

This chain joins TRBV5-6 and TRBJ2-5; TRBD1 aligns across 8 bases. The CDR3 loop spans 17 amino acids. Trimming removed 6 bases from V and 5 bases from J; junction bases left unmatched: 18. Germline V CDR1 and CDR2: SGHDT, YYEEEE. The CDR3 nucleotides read TGTGCCAGCACCAGGACAGGGTGGAACGAAAGACGGGAGACCCAGTACTTC. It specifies CASTRTGWNERRETQYF.

CDR3 sequence: CASSQGQGLSTDTQYF. CDR3 nucleotides: TGTGCCAGTAGTCAGGGACAGGGCCTAAGCACAGATACGCAGTATTTT. V gene TRBV19 combines with J gene TRBJ2-3, with 9 bases fitting TRBD1. The CDR3 is made up of 16 amino acids. Germline V gene sequence: CDR1 LNHDA, CDR2 SQIVND (reference sequence). J was trimmed by 0 bases and V by 5 bases; bases with no gene match: 6. Complete variable domain (other parts from reference TRBV19 and TRBJ2-3): DGGITQSPKYLFRKEGQNVTLSCEQNLNHDAMYWYRQDPGQGLRLIYYSQIVNDFQKGDIAEGYSVSREKKESFPLTVTSAQKNPTAFYLCASSQGQGLSTDTQYFGPGTRLTVL.

CDR3 nucleotide sequence: TGTGCCAGCAGTGTCCAGGGTAGGCAGTACGTC. The encoded protein is CASSVQGRQYV. The rearrangement links TRBV2 to TRBJ2-7, with D perhaps matching TRBD1 (5 bases). The CDR3 contains 11 residues. V was shortened by 4 bases and J by 9 bases, with 10 bases between the two germline ends. The germline V gene encodes CDR1 SNHLY and CDR2 FYNNEI.